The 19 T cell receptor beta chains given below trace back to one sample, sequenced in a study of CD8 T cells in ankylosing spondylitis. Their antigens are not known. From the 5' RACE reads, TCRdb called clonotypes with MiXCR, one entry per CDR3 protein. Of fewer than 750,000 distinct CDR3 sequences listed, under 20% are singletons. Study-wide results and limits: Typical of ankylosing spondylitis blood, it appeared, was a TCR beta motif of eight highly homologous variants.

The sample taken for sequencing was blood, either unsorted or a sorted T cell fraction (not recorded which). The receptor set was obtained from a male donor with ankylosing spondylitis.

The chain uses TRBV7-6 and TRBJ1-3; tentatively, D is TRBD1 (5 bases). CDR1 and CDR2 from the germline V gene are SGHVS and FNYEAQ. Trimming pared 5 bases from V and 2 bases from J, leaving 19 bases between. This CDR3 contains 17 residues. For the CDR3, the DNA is TGTGCCAGCAGCCAAACCTTATGGGGCTCCACTGGAAACACCATATATTTT. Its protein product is CASSQTLWGSTGNTIYF.

In DNA, the CDR3 is TGTGCCAGCAGTTACTCCCAGCTCGGGGGATGGGGTTCACCCCTCCACTTT. This codes for CASSYSQLGGWGSPLHF. V and J are TRBV6-5 and TRBJ1-6; D might be TRBD1 (5 bases). The CDR3 is 17 residues long. Germline V gene data show CDR1 as MNHEY and CDR2 as SVGAGI. Trimming left V 0 bases short and J 9 bases short, with 18 bases between.

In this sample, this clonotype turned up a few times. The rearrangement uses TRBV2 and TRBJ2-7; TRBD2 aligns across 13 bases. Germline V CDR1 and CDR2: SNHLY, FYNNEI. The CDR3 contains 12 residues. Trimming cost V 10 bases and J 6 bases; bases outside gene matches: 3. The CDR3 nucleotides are TGTGCCACACTAGCGGGAGGGCTCGAGCAGTACTTC. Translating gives CATLAGGLEQYF. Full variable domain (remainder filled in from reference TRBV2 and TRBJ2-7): EPEVTQTPSHQVTQMGQEVILRCVPISNHLYFYWYRQILGQKVEFLVSFYNNEISEKSEIFDDQFSVERPDGSNFTLKIRSTKLEDSAMYFCATLAGGLEQYFGPGTRLTVT.

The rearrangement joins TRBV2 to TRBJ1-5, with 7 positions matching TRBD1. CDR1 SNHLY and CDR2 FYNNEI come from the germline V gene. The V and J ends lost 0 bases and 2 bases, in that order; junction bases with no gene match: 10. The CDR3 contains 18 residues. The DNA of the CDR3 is TGTGCCAGCAGTGAAGCCCCTACGACAGGGAGGGGCAATCAGCCCCAGCATTTT. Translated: CASSEAPTTGRGNQPQHF. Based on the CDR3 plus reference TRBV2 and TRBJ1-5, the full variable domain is EPEVTQTPSHQVTQMGQEVILRCVPISNHLYFYWYRQILGQKVEFLVSFYNNEISEKSEIFDDQFSVERPDGSNFTLKIRSTKLEDSAMYFCASSEAPTTGRGNQPQHFGDGTRLSIL.

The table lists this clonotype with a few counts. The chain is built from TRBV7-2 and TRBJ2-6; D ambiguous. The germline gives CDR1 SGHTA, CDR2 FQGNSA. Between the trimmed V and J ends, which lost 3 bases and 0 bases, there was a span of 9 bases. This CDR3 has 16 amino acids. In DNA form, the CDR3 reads TGTGCCAGCAGCTTGGGCACATACTCTGGGGCCAACGTCCTGACTTTC. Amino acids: CASSLGTYSGANVLTF.

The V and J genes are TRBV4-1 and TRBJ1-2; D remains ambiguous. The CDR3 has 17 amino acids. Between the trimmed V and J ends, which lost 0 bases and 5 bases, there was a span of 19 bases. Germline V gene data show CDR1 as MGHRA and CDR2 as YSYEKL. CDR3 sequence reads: CASSQEPGEEEVYGYTF. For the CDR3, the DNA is TGCGCCAGCAGCCAAGAACCCGGTGAGGAGGAGGTATATGGCTACACCTTC.

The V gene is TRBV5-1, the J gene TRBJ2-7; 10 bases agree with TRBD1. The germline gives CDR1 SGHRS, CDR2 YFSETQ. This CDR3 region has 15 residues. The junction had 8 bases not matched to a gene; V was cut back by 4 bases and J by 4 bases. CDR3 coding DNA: TGCGCCAGCAGCCCCCCGACAGGGGGCAGTTACGAGCAGTACTTC. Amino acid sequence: CASSPPTGGSYEQYF.

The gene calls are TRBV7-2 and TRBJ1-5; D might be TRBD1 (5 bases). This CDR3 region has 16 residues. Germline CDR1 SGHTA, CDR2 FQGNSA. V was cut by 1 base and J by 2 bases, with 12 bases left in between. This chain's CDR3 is CASSLVSQGGNQPQHF. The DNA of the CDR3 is TGTGCCAGCAGCTTAGTGTCGCAGGGAGGCAATCAGCCCCAGCATTTT.

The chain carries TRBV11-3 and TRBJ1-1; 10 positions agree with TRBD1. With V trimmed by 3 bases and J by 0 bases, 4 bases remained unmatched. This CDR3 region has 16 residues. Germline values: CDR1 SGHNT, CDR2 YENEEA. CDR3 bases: TGTGCCAGCAGCTTGCCGGGGACAGGGGTGAACACTGAAGCTTTCTTT. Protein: CASSLPGTGVNTEAFF. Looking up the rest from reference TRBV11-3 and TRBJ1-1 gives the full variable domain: EAGVVQSPRYKIIEKKQPVAFWCNPISGHNTLYWYLQNLGQGPELLIRYENEEAVDDSQLPKDRFSAERLKGVDSTLKIQPAELGDSAVYLCASSLPGTGVNTEAFFGQGTRLTVV.

The chain's CDR3 is CASNPAGGPGELFF. The CDR3 DNA is TGTGCCAGCAATCCAGCGGGGGGGCCCGGGGAGCTGTTTTTT. The chain couples TRBV12-3 or TRBV12-4 to TRBJ2-2, with 10 bases aligning to TRBD2. With 7 bases clipped from V and 6 bases from J, the junction kept 5 bases outside the gene matches. The CDR3 covers 14 residues.

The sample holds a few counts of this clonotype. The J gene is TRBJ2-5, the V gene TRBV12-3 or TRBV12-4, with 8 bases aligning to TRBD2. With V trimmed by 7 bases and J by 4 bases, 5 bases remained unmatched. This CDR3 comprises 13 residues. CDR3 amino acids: CASTPGLVETQYF. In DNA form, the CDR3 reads TGTGCCAGCACCCCGGGACTAGTAGAGACCCAGTACTTC.

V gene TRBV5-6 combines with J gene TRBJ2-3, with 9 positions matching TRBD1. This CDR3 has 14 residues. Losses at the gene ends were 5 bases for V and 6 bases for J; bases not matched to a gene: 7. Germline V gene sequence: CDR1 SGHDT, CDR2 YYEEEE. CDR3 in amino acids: CASRRDRDRDTQYF. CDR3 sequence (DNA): TGTGCCAGCAGACGGGACAGGGATAGGGATACGCAGTATTTT.

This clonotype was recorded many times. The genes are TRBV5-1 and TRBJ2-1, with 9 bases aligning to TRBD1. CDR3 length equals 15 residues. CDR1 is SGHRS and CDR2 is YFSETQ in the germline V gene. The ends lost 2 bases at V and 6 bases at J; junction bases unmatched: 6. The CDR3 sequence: CASSFVQGAINEQFF. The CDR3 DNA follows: TGCGCCAGCAGCTTTGTACAGGGGGCGATCAATGAGCAGTTCTTC.

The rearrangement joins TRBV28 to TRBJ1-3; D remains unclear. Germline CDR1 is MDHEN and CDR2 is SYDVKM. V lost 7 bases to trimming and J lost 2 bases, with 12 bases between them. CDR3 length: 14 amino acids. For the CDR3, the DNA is TGTGCCAGCAACCTAGCGGGTACTGGAAACACCATATATTTT. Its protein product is CASNLAGTGNTIYF.

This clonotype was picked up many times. This chain's CDR3 is CASSSTGPANTEAFF. In nucleotides, the CDR3 is TGTGCCAGCAGCTCTACGGGCCCCGCGAACACTGAAGCTTTCTTT. The V gene is TRBV7-9, the J gene TRBJ1-1; D gene ambiguous. The CDR3 consists of 15 residues. The germline V and J ends were trimmed by 4 bases and 1 base, with 13 bases remaining between them. Germline V gene data show CDR1 as SEHNR and CDR2 as FQNEAQ (reference sequence).

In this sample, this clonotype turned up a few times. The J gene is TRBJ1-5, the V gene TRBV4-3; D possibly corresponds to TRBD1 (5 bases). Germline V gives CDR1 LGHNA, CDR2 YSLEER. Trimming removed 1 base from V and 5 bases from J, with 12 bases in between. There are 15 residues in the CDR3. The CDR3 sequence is CASSQGQGSDQPQHF. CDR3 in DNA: TGCGCCAGCAGCCAAGGTCAGGGTAGTGATCAGCCCCAGCATTTT.

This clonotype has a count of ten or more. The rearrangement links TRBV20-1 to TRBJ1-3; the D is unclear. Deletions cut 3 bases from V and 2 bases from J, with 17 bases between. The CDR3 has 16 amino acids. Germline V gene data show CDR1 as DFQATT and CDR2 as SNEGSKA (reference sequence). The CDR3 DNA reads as TGCAGTGCTAGTGAGACGTGGTGGGGAACTGGAAACACCATATATTTT. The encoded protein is CSASETWWGTGNTIYF.

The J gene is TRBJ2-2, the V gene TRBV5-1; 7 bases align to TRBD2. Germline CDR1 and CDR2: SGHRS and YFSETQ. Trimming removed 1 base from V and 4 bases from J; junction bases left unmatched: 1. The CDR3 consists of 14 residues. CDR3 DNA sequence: TGCGCCAGCAGCTTGCCTAGCGGCACCGGGGAGCTGTTTTTT. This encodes CASSLPSGTGELFF.

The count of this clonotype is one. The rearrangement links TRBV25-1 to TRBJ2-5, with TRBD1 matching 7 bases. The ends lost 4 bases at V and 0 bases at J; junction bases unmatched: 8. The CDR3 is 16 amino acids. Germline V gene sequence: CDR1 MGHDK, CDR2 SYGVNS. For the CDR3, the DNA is TGTGCCAGCAGTGCAAGCAGACAGGGCCACCAAGAGACCCAGTACTTC. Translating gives CASSASRQGHQETQYF.